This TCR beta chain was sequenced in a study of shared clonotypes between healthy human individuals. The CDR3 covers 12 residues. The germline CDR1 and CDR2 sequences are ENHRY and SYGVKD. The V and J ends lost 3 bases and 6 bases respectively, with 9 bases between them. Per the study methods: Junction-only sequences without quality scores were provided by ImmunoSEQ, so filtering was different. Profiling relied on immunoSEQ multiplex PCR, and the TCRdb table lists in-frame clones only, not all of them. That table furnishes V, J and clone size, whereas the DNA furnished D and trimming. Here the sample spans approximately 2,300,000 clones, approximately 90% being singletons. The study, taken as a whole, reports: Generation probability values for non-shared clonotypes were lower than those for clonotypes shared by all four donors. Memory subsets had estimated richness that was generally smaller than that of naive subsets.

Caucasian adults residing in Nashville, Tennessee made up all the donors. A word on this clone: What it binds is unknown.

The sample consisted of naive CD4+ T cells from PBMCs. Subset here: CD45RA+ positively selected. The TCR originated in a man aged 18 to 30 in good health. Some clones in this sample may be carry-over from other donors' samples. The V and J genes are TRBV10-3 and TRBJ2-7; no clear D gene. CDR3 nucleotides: TGTGCCATCAGTGAAGACCCCCTCGAGCAGTACTTC. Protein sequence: CAISEDPLEQYF.